This TCR beta chain is drawn from a study of blood T cell repertoires in COVID-19. About the research overall: Samples representing acute and convalescent COVID-19 were sourced from the United States, Italy and Spain. Sample material is recorded as cDNA or gDNA derived from T cells, B-cell-depleted T cells, or PBMCs.

In the original analysis: Counts of nucleated cells, estimated from reference gene primer amplification, were obtained. Using immunoSEQ multiplex PCR, the repertoire was profiled, and TCRdb retains in-frame clones only, with some absent. V, J and clone size reflect that table, while D and trimming were determined from the DNA. Here the sample spans around 110,000 clones, 80% to 85% being singletons. Sequenced input: peripheral blood. This clonotype originated in a man aged 65-85 years with acute or convalescent COVID-19.

In nucleotides, the CDR3 is TGTGCCAGCAGGGCCAGGACTGGGGGGGAGACCCAGTACTTC. Translated, it gives CASRARTGGETQYF. This rearrangement joins TRBV6-5 to TRBJ2-5; tentatively, D is TRBD2 (6 bases). Germline V gene lookup returns CDR1 MNHEY and CDR2 SVGAGI. The CDR3 extends over 14 amino acids. Trimming left V 6 bases short and J 5 bases short, with 16 bases between.